The clone carrying this T cell receptor beta chain was detected only a few times. The V segment lost 6 bases and the J segment 2 bases; nucleotides outside the gene matches: 6. This CDR3 region has 14 residues. CDR1 and CDR2 from the germline V gene are MNHEY and SMNVEV (reference sequence). The data originate from a study of T cells after yellow fever vaccination. TCRdb itself ran the 5' RACE reads through MiXCR, one entry per CDR3 protein. The repertoire includes under 400,000 distinct CDR3 sequences, around a tenth of them detected once, and around 18% sits in the top ten. The specimen was PBMCs, collected on the day of the first yellow fever vaccination. This sequence joins TRBV27 and TRBJ2-7, with 8 positions matching TRBD1. The receptor's source is a man aged 18 to 30 who received the YFV17D yellow fever vaccine. In nucleotides, the CDR3 is TGTGCCAGCAGCTATGGACAGGGAACCTACGAGCAGTACTTC. As protein: CASSYGQGTYEQYF.